Reported below is one TCR beta chain. The target antigen is unknown. For a library built for alpha chains, this beta chain is a stray read; little rests on its size. The data stem from a study of spatial heterogeneity in lung cancer. Study-wide points: Tumors with more nonsynonymous mutations had more expanded intratumoral alpha and beta TCRs. Tumor T-cell coverage was an estimated 7% or so for alpha and more than 11% for beta chains.

Specified time point: sample taken at primary tumor resection. TCRdb redid the calling of the 5' RACE reads with MiXCR, one entry per CDR3 protein. Of approximately 13,000 distinct CDR3 sequences in the sample, roughly 5.5% were seen once. The V end was cut by 0 bases, the J end by 7 bases, with 9 bases between. Per the germline V gene, CDR1 is MDHEN and CDR2 is SYDVKM. The CDR3 has 14 residues. Sequences were derived from lung tumor tissue, sampled at surgery. This chain joins TRBV28 and TRBJ1-4; D remains ambiguous. The source is a male donor with early-stage non-small cell lung cancer. The CDR3 spells CASSLWDGTEKLFF. The DNA for the CDR3 is TGTGCCAGCAGTTTATGGGACGGAACTGAAAAACTGTTTTTT.